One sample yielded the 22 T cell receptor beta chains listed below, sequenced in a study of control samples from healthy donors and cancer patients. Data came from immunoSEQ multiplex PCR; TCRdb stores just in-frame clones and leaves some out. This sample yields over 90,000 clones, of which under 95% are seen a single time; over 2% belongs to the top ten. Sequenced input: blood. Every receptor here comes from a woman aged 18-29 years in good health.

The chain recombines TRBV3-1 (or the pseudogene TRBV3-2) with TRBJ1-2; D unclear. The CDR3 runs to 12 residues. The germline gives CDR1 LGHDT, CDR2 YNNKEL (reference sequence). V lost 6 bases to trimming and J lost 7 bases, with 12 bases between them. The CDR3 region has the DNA TGTGCCAGCAGTCGGGAAATGGGTGGCTACACCTTC. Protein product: CASSREMGGYTF.

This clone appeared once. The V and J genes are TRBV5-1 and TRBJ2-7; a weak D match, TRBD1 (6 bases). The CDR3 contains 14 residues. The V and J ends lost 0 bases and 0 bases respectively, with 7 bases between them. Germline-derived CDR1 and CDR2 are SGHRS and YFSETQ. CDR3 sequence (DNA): TGCGCCAGCAGCTTGGGCAGGGGCTCCTACGAGCAGTACTTC. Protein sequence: CASSLGRGSYEQYF.

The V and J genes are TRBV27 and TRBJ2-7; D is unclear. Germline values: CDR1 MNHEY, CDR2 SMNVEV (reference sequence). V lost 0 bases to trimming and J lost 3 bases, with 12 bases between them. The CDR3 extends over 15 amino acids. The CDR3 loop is CASSLSGAADYEQYF. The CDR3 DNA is TGTGCCAGCAGTTTATCCGGCGCAGCCGACTACGAGCAGTACTTC.

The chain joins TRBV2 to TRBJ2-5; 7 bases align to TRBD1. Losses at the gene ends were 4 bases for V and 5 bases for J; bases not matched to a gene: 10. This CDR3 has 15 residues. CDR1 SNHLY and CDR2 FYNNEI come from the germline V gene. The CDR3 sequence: CASSGGTGVRETQYF. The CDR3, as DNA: TGTGCCAGCAGTGGAGGCACAGGGGTCAGGGAGACCCAGTACTTC.

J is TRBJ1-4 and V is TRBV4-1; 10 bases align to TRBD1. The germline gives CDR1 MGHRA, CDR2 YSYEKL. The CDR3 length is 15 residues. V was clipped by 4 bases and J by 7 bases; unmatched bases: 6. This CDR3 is CASSRSGTGVEKLFF. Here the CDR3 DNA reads TGCGCCAGCAGCCGCTCCGGGACAGGGGTTGAAAAACTGTTTTTT.

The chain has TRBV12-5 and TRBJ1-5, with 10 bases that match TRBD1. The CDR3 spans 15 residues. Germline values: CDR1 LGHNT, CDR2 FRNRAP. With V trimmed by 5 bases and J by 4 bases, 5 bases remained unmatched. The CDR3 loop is CASGTTDRGNQPQHF. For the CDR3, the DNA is TGTGCTAGTGGTACGACGGACAGGGGGAATCAGCCCCAGCATTTT. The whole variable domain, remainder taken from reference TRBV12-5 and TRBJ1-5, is DARVTQTPRHKVTEMGQEVTMRCQPILGHNTVFWYRQTMMQGLELLAYFRNRAPLDDSGMPKDRFSAEMPDATLATLKIQPSEPRDSAVYFCASGTTDRGNQPQHFGDGTRLSIL.

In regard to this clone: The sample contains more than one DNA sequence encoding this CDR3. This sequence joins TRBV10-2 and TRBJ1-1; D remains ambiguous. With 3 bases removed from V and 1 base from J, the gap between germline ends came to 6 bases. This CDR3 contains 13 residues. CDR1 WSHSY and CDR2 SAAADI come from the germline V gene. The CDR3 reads CASSETENTEAFF. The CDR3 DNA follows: TGCGCCAGCAGTGAAACAGAGAACACTGAAGCTTTCTTT.

As DNA, the CDR3 is TGTGCCAGCAGCGCGACAGGGGGCTGGGGCTACACCTTC. Translation gives CASSATGGWGYTF. J is TRBJ1-2 and V is TRBV5-5; 10 nucleotides line up with TRBD1. J lost 8 bases, V lost 4 bases, and 5 bases had no gene match. Germline V gene data show CDR1 as SGHKS and CDR2 as YYEKEE (reference sequence). CDR3 length: 13 residues.

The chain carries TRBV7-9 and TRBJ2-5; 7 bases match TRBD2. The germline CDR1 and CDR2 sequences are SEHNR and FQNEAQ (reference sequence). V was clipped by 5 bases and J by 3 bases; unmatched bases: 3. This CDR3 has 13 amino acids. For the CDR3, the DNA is TGTGCCAGCAGCCCGACTAGCAAAGAGACCCAGTACTTC. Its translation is CASSPTSKETQYF.

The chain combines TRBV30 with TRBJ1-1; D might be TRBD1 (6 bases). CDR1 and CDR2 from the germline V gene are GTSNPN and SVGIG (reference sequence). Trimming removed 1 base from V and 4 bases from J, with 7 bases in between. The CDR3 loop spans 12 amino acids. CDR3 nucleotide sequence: TGTGCCTGGAGTGAAGGGGGCACTGAAGCTTTCTTT. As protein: CAWSEGGTEAFF.

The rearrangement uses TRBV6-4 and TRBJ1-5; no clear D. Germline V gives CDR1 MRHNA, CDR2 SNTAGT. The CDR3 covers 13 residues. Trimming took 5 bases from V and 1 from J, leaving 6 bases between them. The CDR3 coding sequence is TGTGCCAGCAGTCCGGCCAGCAATCAGCCCCAGCATTTT. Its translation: CASSPASNQPQHF.

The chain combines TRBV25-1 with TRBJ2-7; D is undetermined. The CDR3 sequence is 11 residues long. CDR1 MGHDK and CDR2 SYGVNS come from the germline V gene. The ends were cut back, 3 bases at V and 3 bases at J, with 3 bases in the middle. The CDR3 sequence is CASSEGYEQYF. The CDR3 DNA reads TGTGCCAGCAGTGAGGGCTACGAGCAGTACTTC.

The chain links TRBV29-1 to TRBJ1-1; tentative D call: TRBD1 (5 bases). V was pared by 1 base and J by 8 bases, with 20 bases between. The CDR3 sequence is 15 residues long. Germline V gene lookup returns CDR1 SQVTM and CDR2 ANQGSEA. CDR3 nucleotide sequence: TGCAGCGTTGAAGGTGGGGCAGGGTTGGGATCGGAAGCTTTCTTT. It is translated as CSVEGGAGLGSEAFF.

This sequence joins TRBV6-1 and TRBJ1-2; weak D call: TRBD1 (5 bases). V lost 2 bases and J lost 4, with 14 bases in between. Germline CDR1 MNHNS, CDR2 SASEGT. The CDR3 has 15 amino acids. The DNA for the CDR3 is TGTGCCAGCAGTGAACGGTTATTCGGGGCCTATGGCTACACCTTC. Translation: CASSERLFGAYGYTF.

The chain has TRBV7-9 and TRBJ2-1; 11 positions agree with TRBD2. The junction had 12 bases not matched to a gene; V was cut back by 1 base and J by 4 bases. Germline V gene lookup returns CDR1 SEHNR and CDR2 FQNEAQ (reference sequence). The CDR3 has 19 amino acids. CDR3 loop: CASSLGLAGGLAVYNEQFF. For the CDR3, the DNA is TGTGCCAGCAGCTTAGGGCTAGCGGGGGGCTTAGCTGTTTACAATGAGCAGTTCTTC.

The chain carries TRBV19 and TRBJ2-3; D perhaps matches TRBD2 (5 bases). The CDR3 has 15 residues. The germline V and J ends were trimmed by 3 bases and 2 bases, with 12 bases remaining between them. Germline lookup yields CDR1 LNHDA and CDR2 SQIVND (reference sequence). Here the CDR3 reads CASSMVSVHTDTQYF. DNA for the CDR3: TGTGCCAGTAGTATGGTTAGCGTGCACACAGATACGCAGTATTTT.

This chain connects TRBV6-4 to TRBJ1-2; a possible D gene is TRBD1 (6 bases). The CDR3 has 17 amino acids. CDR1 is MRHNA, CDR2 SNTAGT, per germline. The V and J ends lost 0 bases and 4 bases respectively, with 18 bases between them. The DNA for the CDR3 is TGTGCCAGCAGTGACTCTGGGTTCGCGGACAGCCTCTATGGCTACACCTTC. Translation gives CASSDSGFADSLYGYTF.

Here the CDR3 DNA reads TGCGCCAGCAGCCAACCTCGGGACAAAACTAACTATGGCTACACCTTC. It encodes CASSQPRDKTNYGYTF. The chain has TRBV4-1 and TRBJ1-2; the D gene is possibly TRBD1 (6 bases). The V gene's germline CDR1 is MGHRA and CDR2 YSYEKL. V was pared by 2 bases and J by 0 bases, with 13 bases between. The CDR3 sequence is 16 residues long.

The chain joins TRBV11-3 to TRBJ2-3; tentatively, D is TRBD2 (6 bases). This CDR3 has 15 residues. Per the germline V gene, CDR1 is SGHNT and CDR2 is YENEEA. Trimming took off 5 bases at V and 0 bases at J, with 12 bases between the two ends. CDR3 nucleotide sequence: TGTGCCAGCAGCGCCGGGACTTCTAGCACAGATACGCAGTATTTT. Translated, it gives CASSAGTSSTDTQYF.

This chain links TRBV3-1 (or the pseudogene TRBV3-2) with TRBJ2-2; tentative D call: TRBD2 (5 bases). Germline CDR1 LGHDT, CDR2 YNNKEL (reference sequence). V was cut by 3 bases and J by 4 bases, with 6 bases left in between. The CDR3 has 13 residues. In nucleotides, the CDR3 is TGTGCCAGCAGCCAGGGGAGCACCGGGGAGCTGTTTTTT. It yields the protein CASSQGSTGELFF.

The CDR3 loop is CATSRPLGTGAGELFF. Written as DNA, the CDR3 is TGTGCCACCAGCAGACCCCTCGGGACAGGGGCCGGGGAGCTGTTTTTT. The J gene is TRBJ2-2, the V gene TRBV15, with 10 bases identical to TRBD1. Germline loops: CDR1 LNHNV, CDR2 YYDKDF (reference sequence). The CDR3 is made up of 16 amino acids. Trimming cost V 2 bases and J 6 bases; bases outside gene matches: 6.

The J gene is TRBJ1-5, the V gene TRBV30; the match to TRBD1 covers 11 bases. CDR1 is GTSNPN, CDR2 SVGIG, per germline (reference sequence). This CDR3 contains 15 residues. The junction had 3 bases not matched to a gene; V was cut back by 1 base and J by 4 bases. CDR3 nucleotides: TGTGCCTGGAGTGCCCGGGACAGGGGGAATCAGCCCCAGCATTTT. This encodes CAWSARDRGNQPQHF.